This T cell receptor beta chain was captured in a study of persistence of HIV-infected CD4 T cells. Findings and limits, study-wide: Antigen-responding cells were enriched for degenerate expanded CDR3beta sequences.

The CDR3 consists of 14 residues. CDR1 ENHRY and CDR2 SYGVKD come from the germline V gene. The V and J ends lost 3 bases and 6 bases respectively, with 15 bases between them. Sequencing used immunoSEQ version 4 in survey mode. The protocol was immunoSEQ multiplex PCR, while the TCRdb copy is restricted to in-frame clones and leaves out a portion. The sample holds 5,500 to 9,000 clones; 79% are singletons and the top ten take 66%. Cells were stimulated with CMV-infected fibroblast lysates at approximately 10 ug/mL. Responding CD4+ T cells were sorted by upregulation of both CD40 ligand and CD69. To note about this clone: Its antigen is unidentified.

This sample comprised CD4+ T cells sorted from PBMCs after approximately 19-hour stimulation, obtained from a patient who received antiretroviral therapy. The chain joins TRBV10-3 to TRBJ2-7; D may be TRBD2 (6 bases). This receptor was identified in an adult woman with HIV who was CMV-seropositive. The CDR3 spells CAISDPRDSREQYF. The CDR3 coding sequence is TGTGCCATCAGTGACCCCCGGGACTCCCGCGAGCAGTACTTC.